This TCR beta chain derives from a study of ipilimumab plus nivolumab after autologous stem cell transplantation. Across the whole study: Typical patient got 5 ipilimumab doses and under 10 nivolumab doses (median). Myeloma patients were high-risk transplant-naive or relapsed within 3 years of first autologous transplant.

The length of the CDR3 is 14 residues. V shed 4 bases and J 9 bases; nucleotides not matched to a gene: 10. Germline V gene sequence: CDR1 SGHRS, CDR2 YFSETQ. The method was immunoSEQ multiplex PCR; TCRdb's version includes in-frame clones alone and lacks a portion of them. Found here are about 700 clones, roughly 71% of them singletons; the top ten hold around 40%. This clone was observed a single time. This specimen consisted of PBMCs, obtained in a trial of ipilimumab plus nivolumab as post-transplant consolidation. This TCR derives from a male donor with multiple myeloma. The V call is TRBV5-1, the J call TRBJ2-1, with TRBD2 identical over 7 bases. DNA for the CDR3: TGCGCCAGCAGCCCCCGGGAGCGCGGGAGTGAGCAGTTCTTC. This gives the protein CASSPRERGSEQFF.